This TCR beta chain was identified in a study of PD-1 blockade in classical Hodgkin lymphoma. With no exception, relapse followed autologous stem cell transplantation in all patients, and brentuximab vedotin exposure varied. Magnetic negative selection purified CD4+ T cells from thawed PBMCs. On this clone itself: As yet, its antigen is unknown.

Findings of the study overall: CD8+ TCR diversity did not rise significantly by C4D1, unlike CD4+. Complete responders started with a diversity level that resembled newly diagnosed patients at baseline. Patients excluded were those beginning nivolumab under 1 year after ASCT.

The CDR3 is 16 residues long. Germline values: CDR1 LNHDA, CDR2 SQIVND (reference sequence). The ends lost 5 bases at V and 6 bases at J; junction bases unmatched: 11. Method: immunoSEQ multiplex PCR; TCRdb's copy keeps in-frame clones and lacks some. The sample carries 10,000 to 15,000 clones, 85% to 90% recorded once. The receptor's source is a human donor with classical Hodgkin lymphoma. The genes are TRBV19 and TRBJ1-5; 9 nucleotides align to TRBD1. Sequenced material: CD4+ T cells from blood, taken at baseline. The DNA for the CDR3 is TGTGCCAGTAGTGATCGGGGACAGGGCAACGGTCAGCCCCAGCATTTT. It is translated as CASSDRGQGNGQPQHF. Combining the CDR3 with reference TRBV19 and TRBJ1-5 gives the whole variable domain DGGITQSPKYLFRKEGQNVTLSCEQNLNHDAMYWYRQDPGQGLRLIYYSQIVNDFQKGDIAEGYSVSREKKESFPLTVTSAQKNPTAFYLCASSDRGQGNGQPQHFGDGTRLSIL.